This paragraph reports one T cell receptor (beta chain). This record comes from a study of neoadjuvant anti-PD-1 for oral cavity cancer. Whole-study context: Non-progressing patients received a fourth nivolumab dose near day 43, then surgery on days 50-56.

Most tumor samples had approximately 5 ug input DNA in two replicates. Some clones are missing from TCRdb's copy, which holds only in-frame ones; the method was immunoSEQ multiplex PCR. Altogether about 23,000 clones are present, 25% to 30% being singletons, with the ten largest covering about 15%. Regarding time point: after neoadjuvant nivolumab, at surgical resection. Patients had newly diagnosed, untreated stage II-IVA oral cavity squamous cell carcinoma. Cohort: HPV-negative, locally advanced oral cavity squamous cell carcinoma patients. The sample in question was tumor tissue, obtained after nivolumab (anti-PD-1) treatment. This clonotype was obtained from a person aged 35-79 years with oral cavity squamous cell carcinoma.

DNA of the CDR3: TGTGCCAGCAGTATAGATACGGGGGAGCAGTACTTC. Amino acids: CASSIDTGEQYF. The chain joins TRBV28 to TRBJ2-7; possibly TRBD2 for D (5 bases). The CDR3 length is 12 residues. Per the germline V gene, CDR1 is MDHEN and CDR2 is SYDVKM. Trimming took off 5 bases at V and 7 bases at J, with 12 bases between the two ends.